This T cell receptor beta chain was observed in a study of blood T cell repertoires in COVID-19. After removal of 1 base from V and 5 bases from J, the junction contained 3 bases not matched to a gene. The length of the CDR3 is 15 residues. From germline, CDR1 is KGHDR and CDR2 SFDVKD. Produced via immunoSEQ multiplex PCR; TCRdb's table is partial and in-frame only. The sample records fewer than 45,000 clones, over 75% being singletons. The sample comprised peripheral blood. The rearrangement uses TRBV24-1 and TRBJ2-2, with TRBD1 matching 7 bases. The clonotype originates from a human donor in a cohort sampled during active COVID-19. DNA for the CDR3: TGTGCCACCAGTGATTTAGGGACAGAGACCGGGGAGCTGTTTTTT. This encodes CATSDLGTETGELFF.